A selection of T cell receptor beta chains follows, all from one sample in a study of blood T cells in healthy people across ages. MiXCR, run by TCRdb on the 5' RACE reads, gives a single entry per CDR3 protein. Of roughly 1.5 million distinct CDR3 sequences listed, approximately 43% were seen once; the top ten hold approximately 4.1%. The sample taken for sequencing was blood. Receptor source: a woman between 18 and 30 years old in good health. Each CDR3 is given without its conserved first and last residue. Clone size, where shown, is once, few, many, or a class for clones that have expanded.

size | J | V | CDR3
few | TRBJ1-6 | TRBV7-9 | ASSLIGDSPLH
NA | TRBJ2-1 | TRBV28 | ASSSGATSGYNEQL
NA | NA | TRBV4-3 | ASSREGLSYNEQY
NA | TRBJ1-2 | TRBV7-9 | ASSKKEQGVYGYT
NA | TRBJ1-1 | TRBV29-1 | SGGPGQQNTEAF
NA | TRBJ1-2 | TRBV6-5 | ASSYSMTSTEVRDYGYT
few | TRBJ2-1 | TRBV29-1 | SVLGSYNEQF
once | TRBJ2-1 | TRBV20-1 | SALILGQGYNEQF
NA | TRBJ2-5 | TRBV20-1 | SAHYQETQY
NA | TRBJ2-1 | TRBV6-5 | ASSYSRFLAGAYNEQF
few | TRBJ2-7 | TRBV7-6 | ASSSAGTLYEQY
few | TRBJ2-3 | TRBV5-1 | ASSSSGLAGTDTQY
NA | TRBJ2-3 | TRBV9 | ASSVYADTQY
once | TRBJ2-2 | TRBV25-1 | ASSELDSVLFSGELF
NA | TRBJ2-5 | TRBV29-1 | SVCFGERGPETQY
few | TRBJ1-6 | TRBV5-1 | ASSPGVVQGSPYSPLH
few | TRBJ1-1 | TRBV6-5 | ASSYSQGLEAF
NA | TRBJ1-1 | TRBV6-1 | ASFRAGTNTEAF
few | TRBJ2-5 | TRBV6-1 | ASRKGQNQETQY
few | TRBJ2-1 | TRBV3-1 | ASSQVGGSGLLNEQF
NA | TRBJ2-1 | TRBV9 | AGNGGLSYNEQF
few | TRBJ2-7 | TRBV4-2 | ASSQVSSGDLYEQY
NA | NA | TRBV6-6 | ASSYSKSVNNEQY
NA | TRBJ2-7 | TRBV20-1 | SARDLGKPYEQY
NA | TRBJ2-4 | TRBV27 | ASSLWPSRDLFFHQY
few | TRBJ2-7 | TRBV5-1 | ASSPRPFLQDHEQY
NA | TRBJ2-3 | TRBV5-1 | ASSLEPGLAGTDTQY
few | TRBJ2-1 | TRBV27 | ASSRGAGEYNEQF
NA | TRBJ2-6 | TRBV30 | AWSRRLVRTGANVLT
few | NA | TRBV3-1 | ASSLFRDSRDEQY
NA | TRBJ2-7 | TRBV20-1 | SASLGRVSSEQY
many | TRBJ2-3 | TRBV4-3 | ASSQGTASTDTQY
few | TRBJ2-2 | TRBV14 | ASSRQTNTGELF
NA | TRBJ2-1 | TRBV9 | ASSVAVTSGLTEQF
NA | TRBJ2-7 | TRBV12-3/TRBV12-4 | ASSPGPGQGFYEQY
few | TRBJ2-7 | TRBV25-1 | ASRTGQNPYEQY
NA | TRBJ2-4 | TRBV4-3 | ASSQGVSKNIQY
few | TRBJ1-1 | TRBV5-6 | ASSLVKNTEAF
NA | TRBJ2-5 | TRBV25-1 | ASSDTGRGKTQY
NA | TRBJ2-7 | TRBV29-1 | SGLSGIVDEQY
NA | NA | TRBV29-1 | SVGNLGSSYNEQY
NA | TRBJ2-7 | TRBV6-2/TRBV6-3 | ASRFYEYNEQY
NA | TRBJ2-1 | TRBV10-3 | AISDRTGGDNEQF
many | TRBJ2-3 | TRBV29-1 | SVVESTDTQY
NA | TRBJ2-7 | TRBV27 | ASSSHSDGNGEQY
few | TRBJ1-5 | TRBV27 | ASSYDVSNQPQH
NA | TRBJ2-7 | TRBV3-1 | ASSQGSGGTYEQY
few | TRBJ2-1 | TRBV6-2/TRBV6-3 | ASSYSQSSYNEQF
NA | TRBJ1-2 | TRBV29-1 | SVQRQGFTDYGYT
few | TRBJ2-3 | TRBV27 | ASSFVGESSTDTQY
NA | TRBJ2-3 | TRBV27 | ASHAYTDTQY
few | TRBJ2-3 | TRBV10-3 | AIRKDGSTDTQY
few | TRBJ1-2 | TRBV15 | ATSTQGFGYT
NA | TRBJ2-2 | TRBV15 | ATSRNVANTGELF
NA | TRBJ2-1 | TRBV2 | ASTGGGRFEQF